This T cell receptor beta chain was found in a study of PD-L1 blockade in urothelial cancer. Looking at the study overall: About 90% of the roughly 29 patients were males with bladder-origin urothelial cancer. Between 0 and 3 prior chemotherapy regimens had been given to patients.

Stated time point: peripheral blood 6 weeks after treatment start. Data came from immunoSEQ multiplex PCR; TCRdb stores just in-frame clones and leaves some out. The repertoire has about 120,000 clones, 75% to 90% of them found once; the top ten carry roughly 1.7%. The V segment lost 5 bases and the J segment 5 bases; nucleotides outside the gene matches: 14. Germline loops: CDR1 SGHTA, CDR2 FQGNSA. The CDR3 is made up of 16 amino acids. The clonotype comes from a man aged 60-69 years with urothelial cancer. The J gene is TRBJ1-2, the V gene TRBV7-2; 7 nucleotides agree with TRBD1. The sample in question was PBMCs, obtained around atezolizumab (anti-PD-L1) treatment. DNA for the CDR3: TGTGCCAGCAGCAAAAAGGCCTGGGACAGAACATATGGCTACACCTTC. It yields the protein CASSKKAWDRTYGYTF.